This TCR beta chain was sequenced for a study of shared clonotypes between healthy human individuals. About the study: Donors consisted of two women and a few men between 18 and 49.

Data came from immunoSEQ multiplex PCR; TCRdb stores just in-frame clones and leaves some out. The sample has some 2,500,000 clones; 85% to 95% are singletons. This CDR3 region has 15 residues. Germline V CDR1 and CDR2: MDHEN, SYDVKM. The germline V and J ends were trimmed by 1 base and 0 bases, with 6 bases remaining between them. Memory CD4+ cells were the fraction left after CD45RA+ naive selection. This sequence was found in a man between 18 and 35 years old in good health. Some clones in this sample may be carry-over from other donors' samples. Sequences were obtained from naive CD4+ T cells from PBMCs. Subset given: CD45RA+ positively selected. This rearrangement joins TRBV28 to TRBJ2-2; no clear D. The CDR3 region is CASSLFAANTGELFF. CDR3 in DNA: TGTGCCAGCAGTTTATTTGCGGCGAACACCGGGGAGCTGTTTTTT.